This TCR beta chain was found in a study of OX40 agonist ivuxolimab in advanced cancers. The repertoire was sequenced with immunoSEQ multiplex PCR; TCRdb's copy has only in-frame clones and lacks some. The sample lists 60,000 to 80,000 clones, roughly 82% occurring once. With 5 bases removed from V and 4 bases from J, the gap between germline ends came to 22 bases. The CDR3 has 17 residues. Germline V gene lookup returns CDR1 MNHEY and CDR2 SMNVEV (reference sequence). This clonotype originated in an adult with an advanced solid tumor such as melanoma, head and neck, liver or kidney cancer. The sequenced sample was CD4+ or CD8+ T cells sorted from blood, obtained in a trial of the OX40 agonist ivuxolimab. The chain joins TRBV27 to TRBJ2-3, with D perhaps being TRBD1 or TRBD2 (6 bases each). The CDR3 region has the DNA TGTGCCAGCAGTCCAACGCTGAGGGGGAGGCTTCCAGATACGCAGTATTTT. It translates to CASSPTLRGRLPDTQYF.